This T cell receptor (beta chain) was sequenced for a study of shared clonotypes between healthy human individuals (dated by TCRdb to between 2020 and 2021). Regarding the research as a whole: The cohort included three men and a couple of women between 18 and 49 years of age. Libraries were prepared and TCR repertoires were sequenced by different laboratories using diverse techniques, in order to increase sequencing depth and limit assay-specific biases. Each donor's leukapheresis produced roughly between about 0.8 and 8.9 billion PBMCs. For each donor, CD4 naive and CD4 memory were each given three plates, CD8 naive was given two plates, and CD8 memory was given one plate. To estimate repertoire size and how much clonotype sharing occurs between individuals, the study deeply sequenced the blood TCR repertoires of roughly 5 healthy adults.

Concerning this clone: It lacks a known antigen. No much larger clonotype is one base removed from it; base qualities were not supplied.

Using the deep immunoSEQ assay, TCR CDR3 regions were amplified from genomic DNA by multiplex PCR. Extracted genomic DNA from each cell subset was spread evenly across all wells of several immunoSEQ 96-well plates, with each plate serving as a replicate. For sorted subsets, around 200 ng genomic DNA, equal to 30,000 to 35,000 T cell genomes, was loaded into each replicate PCR. The purified libraries were quantified using a Qubit 3.0 fluorometer, sized with a Bioanalyzer 2100, and then quantified again using the KAPA Library Quantification kit. Each immunoSEQ 96-well plate was sequenced on its own single-read 150-cycle Illumina NextSeq 550 flow cell. In the paper's pipeline: Because only junctional sequences without quality scores were contained in the immunoSEQ output, filtering matching that applied to full-length reads could not be performed. To assign V/J genes and CDR3, sequences were annotated using PyIR, a Python wrapper for IgBLAST v1.9, with IMGT germline references. Any read was removed if the V/J assignment was weak (E-value above 1e-6), the CDR3 was missing, or the read contained stop codons, out-of-frame junctions, or ambiguous translated residues. V3J clonotypes were defined as sequences sharing an identical inferred V gene, J gene, and CDR3 amino acid sequence. Percentage overlap between repertoires was computed as shared unique clonotypes divided by the size of the smaller repertoire. RTK rarefaction, the Chao1 estimator, and Recon v2.1 estimates of unobserved clonotypes were used to assess repertoire richness. For all TCRbeta clonotypes obtained by the gDNA method from four donors, generation probabilities were computed with OLGA. The source is immuneACCESS, and TCRdb retained only in-frame sequences with V and J called. Part of the clones is not carried over; for the studies checked, unresolved V genes explain less than half of this, and the remainder is unexplained. That table furnishes V, J and clone size, whereas the DNA furnished D and trimming. The sample table records around 600,000 clones; roughly 95% of these occur just once. The ten biggest clones cover approximately 0.11% of the sample.

Study-level results and caveats: Because the study included a small number of donors, the genetic and exposure-history diversity represented was limited. Sampling was limited to blood, and TCR repertoires in tissue likely differ from TCR repertoires in blood. Compared with non-shared clonotypes, clonotypes shared by all four sorted-subset donors had higher generation probabilities. Even with the large sequencing depth, rarefaction of the sorted-subset datasets indicated that sequencing was incomplete. Pairwise subsampling indicated that sequencing depth was expected to affect the degree of clonotype sharing among donors. Larger estimated clonotype richness was generally found for naive subsets than for memory subsets. Approximately 5% of naive CD4, around 3.5% of naive CD8, about 2.4% of memory CD4, and 0.35% to 0.5% of memory CD8 clonotypes were shared across four donors.

CD8 naive samples were CD45RO-negative cells positively selected for CCR7, giving a CD45RA+CCR7+ population that excluded TemRA cells. Donors were healthy HIV-negative adults with no recently reported acute infections or vaccinations. Only Caucasian adults living in Nashville, Tennessee, USA were represented among the donors. Blood was collected by leukapheresis, and PBMCs were isolated by Ficoll-Histopaque density gradient centrifugation and then cryopreserved in liquid nitrogen vapor phase. Analytical flow cytometry was used to check the purity and quantity of every magnetically sorted T cell population. From each sorted fraction, genomic DNA was isolated and quantified by UV absorbance on a Nanodrop 2000c. The specimen was naive CD8+ T cells sorted from blood. The sample's cell subset or site label is to be understood as: CD45RA+CCR7+. The source is a woman in her 30s in good health.

DNA sequence: TGTGCCAGTACCCCGGGACAGACTCTCAATCAGCCCCAGCATTTT. Its product reads: CASTPGQTLNQPQHF. The chain couples TRBV19 to TRBJ1-5; TRBD1 aligns with 7 central bases. Germline trimming: 7 bases from V, 3 bases from J; junction bases outside gene matches: 9. CDR1 and CDR2, looked up from the germline V gene (reference sequence), are LNHDA and SQIVND. Inclusive of the bounding cysteine and phenylalanine, the CDR3 is 15 residues long. The sequence is cut down to CDR3 DNA, 45 bases in frame from base 1.